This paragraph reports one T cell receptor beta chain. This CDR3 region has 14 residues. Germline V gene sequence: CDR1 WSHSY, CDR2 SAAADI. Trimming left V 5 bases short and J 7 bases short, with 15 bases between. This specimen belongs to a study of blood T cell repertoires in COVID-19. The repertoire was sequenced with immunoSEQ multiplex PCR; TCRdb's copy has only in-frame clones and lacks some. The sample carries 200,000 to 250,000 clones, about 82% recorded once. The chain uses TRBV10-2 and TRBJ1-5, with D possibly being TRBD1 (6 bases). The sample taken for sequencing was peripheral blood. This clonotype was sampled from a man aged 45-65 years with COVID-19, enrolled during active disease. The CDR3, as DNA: TGCGCCAGCAGTCTACAGGGTTTTCGGCAGCCCCAGCATTTT. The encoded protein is CASSLQGFRQPQHF.